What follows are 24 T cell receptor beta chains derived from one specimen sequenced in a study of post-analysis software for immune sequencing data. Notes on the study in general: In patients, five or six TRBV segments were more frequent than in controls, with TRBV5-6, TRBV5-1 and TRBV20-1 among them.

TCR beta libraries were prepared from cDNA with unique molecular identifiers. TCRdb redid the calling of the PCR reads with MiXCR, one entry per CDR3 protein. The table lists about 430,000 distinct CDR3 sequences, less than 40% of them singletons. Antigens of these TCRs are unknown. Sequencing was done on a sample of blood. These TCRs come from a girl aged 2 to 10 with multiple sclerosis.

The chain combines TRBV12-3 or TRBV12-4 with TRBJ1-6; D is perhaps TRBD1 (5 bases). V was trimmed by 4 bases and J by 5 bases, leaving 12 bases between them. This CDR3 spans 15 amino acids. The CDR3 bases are TGTGCCAGCAGTTCCGAAGGAGGGGATAATTCACCCCTCCACTTT. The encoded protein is CASSSEGGDNSPLHF.

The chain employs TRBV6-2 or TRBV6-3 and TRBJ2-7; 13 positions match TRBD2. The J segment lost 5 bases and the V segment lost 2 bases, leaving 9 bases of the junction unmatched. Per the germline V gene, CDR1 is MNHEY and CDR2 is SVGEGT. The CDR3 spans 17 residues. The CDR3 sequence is CASSYAFGLAGDHEQYF. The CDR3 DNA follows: TGTGCCAGCAGTTACGCATTCGGACTAGCGGGAGACCACGAGCAGTACTTC.

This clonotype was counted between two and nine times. In DNA, the CDR3 is TGCGCCAGCAGTTTAGAGGGACTCTACTCCTACAATGAGCAGTTCTTC. Translating gives CASSLEGLYSYNEQFF. The V and J genes are TRBV5-1 and TRBJ2-1; TRBD2 is a possible D gene (6 bases). V lost 5 bases and J 0 bases, leaving 15 bases between the germline ends. This CDR3 is 16 amino acids long. Germline V lookup: CDR1 SGHRS, CDR2 YFSETQ.

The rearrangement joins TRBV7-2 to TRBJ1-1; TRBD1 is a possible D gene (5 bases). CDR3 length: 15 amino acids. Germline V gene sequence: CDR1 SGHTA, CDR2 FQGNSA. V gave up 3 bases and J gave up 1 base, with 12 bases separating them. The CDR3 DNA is TGTGCCAGCAGCTTGGTTTCAGGGACGAACACTGAAGCTTTCTTT. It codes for CASSLVSGTNTEAFF.

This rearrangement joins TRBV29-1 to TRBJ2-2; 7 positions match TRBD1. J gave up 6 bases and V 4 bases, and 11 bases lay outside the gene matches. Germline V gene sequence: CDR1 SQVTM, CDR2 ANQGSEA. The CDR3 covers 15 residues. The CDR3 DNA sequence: TGCAGCGTTGGACGTCAGGGGGTCTCGTCCGGGGAGCTGTTTTTT. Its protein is CSVGRQGVSSGELFF.

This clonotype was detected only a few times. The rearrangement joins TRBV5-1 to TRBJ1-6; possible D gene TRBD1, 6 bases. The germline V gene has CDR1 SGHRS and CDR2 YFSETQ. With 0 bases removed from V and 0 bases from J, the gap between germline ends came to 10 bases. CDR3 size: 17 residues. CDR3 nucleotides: TGCGCCAGCAGCTTGGGGGGGCACGGCTCCTATAATTCACCCCTCCACTTT. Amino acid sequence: CASSLGGHGSYNSPLHF.

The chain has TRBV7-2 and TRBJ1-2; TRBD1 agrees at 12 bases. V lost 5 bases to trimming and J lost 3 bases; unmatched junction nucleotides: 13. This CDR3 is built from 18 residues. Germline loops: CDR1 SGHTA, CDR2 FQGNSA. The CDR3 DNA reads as TGTGCCAGCAGCCCAGAGGGGGACAGGGGGCAGGATTACTATGGCTACACCTTC. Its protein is CASSPEGDRGQDYYGYTF.

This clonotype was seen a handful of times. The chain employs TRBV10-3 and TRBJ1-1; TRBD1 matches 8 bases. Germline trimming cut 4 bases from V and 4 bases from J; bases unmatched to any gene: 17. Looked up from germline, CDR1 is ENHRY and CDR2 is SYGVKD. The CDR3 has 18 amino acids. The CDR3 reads CAISVGLRDRRGATEAFF. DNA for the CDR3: TGTGCCATCAGTGTCGGCCTCCGGGACAGGAGAGGGGCCACTGAAGCTTTCTTT.

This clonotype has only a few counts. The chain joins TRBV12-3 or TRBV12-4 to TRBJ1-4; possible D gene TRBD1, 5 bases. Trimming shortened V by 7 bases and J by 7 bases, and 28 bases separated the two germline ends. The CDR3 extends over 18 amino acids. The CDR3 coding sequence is TGTGCCAGCACCCTTTCCCATCCAAACAGGATTTTAGTTGAAAAACTGTTTTTT. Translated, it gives CASTLSHPNRILVEKLFF.

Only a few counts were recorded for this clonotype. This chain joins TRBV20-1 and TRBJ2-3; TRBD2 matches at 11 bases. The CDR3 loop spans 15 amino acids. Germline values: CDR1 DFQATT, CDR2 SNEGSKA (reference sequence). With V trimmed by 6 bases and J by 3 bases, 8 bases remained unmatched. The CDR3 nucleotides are TGCAGTGCCTCATTAGCGGGGGGGACTACAGATACGCAGTATTTT. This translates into CSASLAGGTTDTQYF.

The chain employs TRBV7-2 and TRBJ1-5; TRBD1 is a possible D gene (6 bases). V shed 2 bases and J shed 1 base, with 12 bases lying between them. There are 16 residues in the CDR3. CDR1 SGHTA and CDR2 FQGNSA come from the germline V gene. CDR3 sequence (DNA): TGTGCCAGCAGCTTATGGATAGGACAGAGCAATCAGCCCCAGCATTTT. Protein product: CASSLWIGQSNQPQHF.

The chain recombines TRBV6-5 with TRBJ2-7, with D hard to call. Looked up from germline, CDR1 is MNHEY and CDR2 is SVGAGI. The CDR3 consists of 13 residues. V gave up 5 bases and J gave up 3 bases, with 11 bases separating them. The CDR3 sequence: CASSKGFIYEQYF. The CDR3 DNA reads TGTGCCAGCAGTAAGGGCTTCATCTACGAGCAGTACTTC.

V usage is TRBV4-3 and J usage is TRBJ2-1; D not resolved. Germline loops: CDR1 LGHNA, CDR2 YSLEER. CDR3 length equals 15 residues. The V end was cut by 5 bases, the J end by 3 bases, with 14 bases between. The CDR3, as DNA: TGCGCCAGCAGCTCCCGGGCTGGCAGCTACAATGAGCAGTTCTTC. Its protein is CASSSRAGSYNEQFF.

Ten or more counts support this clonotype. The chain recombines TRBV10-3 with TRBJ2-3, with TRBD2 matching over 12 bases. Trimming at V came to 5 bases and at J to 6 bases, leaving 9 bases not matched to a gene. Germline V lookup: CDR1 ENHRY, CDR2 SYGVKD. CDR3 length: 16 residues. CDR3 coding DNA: TGTGCCATCAGTCCGCGACTAGCGGGAGCCCCCGATACGCAGTATTTT. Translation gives CAISPRLAGAPDTQYF.

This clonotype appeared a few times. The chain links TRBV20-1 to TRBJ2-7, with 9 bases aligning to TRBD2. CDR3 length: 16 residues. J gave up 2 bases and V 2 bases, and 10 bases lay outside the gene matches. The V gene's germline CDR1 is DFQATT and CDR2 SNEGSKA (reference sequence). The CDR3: CSARLPRAGGTYEQYF. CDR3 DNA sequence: TGCAGTGCTAGACTTCCCCGAGCGGGAGGCACCTACGAGCAGTACTTC.

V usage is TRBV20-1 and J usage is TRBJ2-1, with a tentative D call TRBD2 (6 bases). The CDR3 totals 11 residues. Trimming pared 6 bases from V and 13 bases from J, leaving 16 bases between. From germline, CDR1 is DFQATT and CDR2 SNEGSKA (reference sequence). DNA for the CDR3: TGCAGTGCCCTAATTGCGGGAAGACAGTTCTTC. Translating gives CSALIAGRQFF.

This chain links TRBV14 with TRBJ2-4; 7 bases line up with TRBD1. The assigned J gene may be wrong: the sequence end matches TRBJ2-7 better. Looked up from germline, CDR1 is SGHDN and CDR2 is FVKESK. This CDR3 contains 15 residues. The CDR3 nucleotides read TGTGCCAGCAGCCAAGACGAGGGGGCTGACTACGAGCAGTACTTC. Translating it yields CASSQDEGADYEQYF.

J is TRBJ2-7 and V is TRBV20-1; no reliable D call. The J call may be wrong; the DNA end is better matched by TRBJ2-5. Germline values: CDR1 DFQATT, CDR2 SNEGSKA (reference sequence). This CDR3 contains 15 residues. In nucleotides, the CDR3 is TGCAGTGCTAGAGATCAGCTCTCCTACCCGGAGACCCAGTACTTC. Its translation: CSARDQLSYPETQYF.

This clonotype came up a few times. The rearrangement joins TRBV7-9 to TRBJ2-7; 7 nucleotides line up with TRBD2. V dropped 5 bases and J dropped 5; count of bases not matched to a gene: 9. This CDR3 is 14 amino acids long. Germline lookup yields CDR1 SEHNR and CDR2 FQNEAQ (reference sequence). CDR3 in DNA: TGTGCCAGCAGCCCGCGACTAGCACCGGACGAGCAGTACTTC. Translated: CASSPRLAPDEQYF.

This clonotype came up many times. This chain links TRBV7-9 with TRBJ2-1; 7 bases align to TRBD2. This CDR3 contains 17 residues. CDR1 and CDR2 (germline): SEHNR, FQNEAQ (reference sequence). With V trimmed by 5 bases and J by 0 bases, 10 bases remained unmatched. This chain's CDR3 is CASSPSRLAGSYNEQFF. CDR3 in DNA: TGTGCCAGCAGCCCCAGTAGACTAGCCGGCTCCTACAATGAGCAGTTCTTC.

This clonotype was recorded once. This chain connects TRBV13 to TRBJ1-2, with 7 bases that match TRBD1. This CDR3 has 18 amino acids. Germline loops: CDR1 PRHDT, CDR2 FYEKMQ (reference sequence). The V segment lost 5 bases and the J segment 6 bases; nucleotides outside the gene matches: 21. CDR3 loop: CASSALPWTGLTTHGYTF. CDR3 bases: TGTGCCAGCAGCGCCCTTCCCTGGACAGGCCTCACAACTCATGGCTACACCTTC.

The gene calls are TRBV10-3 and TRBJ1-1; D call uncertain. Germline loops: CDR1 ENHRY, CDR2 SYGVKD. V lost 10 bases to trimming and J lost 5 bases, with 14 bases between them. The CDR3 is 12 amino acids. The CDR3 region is CATRAVGTEAFF. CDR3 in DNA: TGTGCCACCCGGGCGGTAGGGACTGAAGCTTTCTTT.

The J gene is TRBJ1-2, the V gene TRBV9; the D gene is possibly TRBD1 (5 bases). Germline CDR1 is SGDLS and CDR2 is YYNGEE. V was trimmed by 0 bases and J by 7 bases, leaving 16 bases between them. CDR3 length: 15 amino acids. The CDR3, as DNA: TGTGCCAGCAGCGTAGACGATGGGGCGGGGATTGGCTACACCTTC. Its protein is CASSVDDGAGIGYTF.

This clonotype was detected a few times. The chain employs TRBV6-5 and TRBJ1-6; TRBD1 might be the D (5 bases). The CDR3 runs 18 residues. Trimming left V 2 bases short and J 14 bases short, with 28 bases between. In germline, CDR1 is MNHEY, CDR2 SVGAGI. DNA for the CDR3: TGTGCCAGCAGTTACAATCCCGGGGCAGCGAGGTACCCACAAGCCCTCCACTTT. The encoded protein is CASSYNPGAARYPQALHF.